The next 11 T cell receptor beta chains were all read from a single sample in a study of human T cells and chemical hapten exposure (dated by TCRdb to the early 2020s). In light of the paper, this sample's time point label describes: pre-sensitization, week 0. In light of the paper, this sample's treatment or condition label describes: therapeutic diphenylcyclopropenone sensitization with weekly scalp DPC. Library prep was done by RACE. Sequencer: NextSeq 500. Using fastp at Q25 and MiXCR, TCRdb reprocessed the public reads and kept productive beta chains. For every CDR3 protein sequence, its rows merge into one entry that carries the most common genes and DNA. This sample comprises about 180,000 distinct CDR3 sequences, 30% of them detected only once. The ten largest clonotypes hold 2.9% of the sample. The sequences come from whole blood, collected in connection with sensitization to the hapten diphenylcyclopropenone (DPC). These receptors were obtained from a woman aged 30 to 39 with alopecia areata. Some clones in this sample may be carry-over from other donors' samples.

The chain carries TRBV10-3 and TRBJ2-3; 10 positions match TRBD2. Germline lookup yields CDR1 ENHRY and CDR2 SYGVKD. The CDR3 runs to 15 residues. Trimming removed 4 bases from V and 1 base from J; junction bases left unmatched: 2. CDR3 in DNA: TGTGCCATCAGTGGCGGGACTAGCGGCACAGATACGCAGTATTTT. Protein: CAISGGTSGTDTQYF.

This clonotype was found a few times. Because the CDR3's place on the DNA is in doubt, the DNA is left out and the CDR3 is given as listed by TCRdb. The rearrangement links TRBV7-5 to TRBJ2-1; the D call in the table, TRBD2, was not verified against the DNA. TRBV7-5 is annotated as a pseudogene. From its first to its last residue, the CDR3 has 18 amino acids. CDR3 in amino acids: CISVSEAIILDYRDEQFF.

This clonotype has at least ten counts. The chain recombines TRBV28 with TRBJ2-3; no reliable D call. V was clipped by 6 bases and J by 2 bases, with 6 bases between them. This CDR3 comprises 12 residues. Germline CDR1 and CDR2: MDHEN and SYDVKM. CDR3 region: CASSPTTDTQYF. The CDR3 nucleotides are TGTGCCAGCAGCCCTACCACAGATACGCAGTATTTT. The full variable domain, its missing parts supplied by reference TRBV28 and TRBJ2-3, is DVKVTQSSRYLVKRTGEKVFLECVQDMDHENMFWYRQDPGLGLRLIYFSYDVKMKEKGDIPEGYSVSREKKERFSLILESASTNQTSMYLCASSPTTDTQYFGPGTRLTVL.

The chain couples TRBV7-8 to TRBJ1-1; tentative D call: TRBD1 (6 bases). The CDR3 is 12 amino acids. The V end was cut by 10 bases, the J end by 3 bases, with 12 bases between. Germline V gene data show CDR1 as SGHVS and CDR2 as FQNEAQ. This CDR3 is CATASGDTEAFF. In nucleotides, the CDR3 is TGTGCCACGGCCTCAGGGGACACTGAAGCTTTCTTT. Complete variable domain (other parts from reference TRBV7-8 and TRBJ1-1): GAGVSQSPRYKVAKRGQDVALRCDPISGHVSLFWYQQALGQGPEFLTYFQNEAQLDKSGLPSDRFFAERPEGSVSTLKIQRTQQEDSAVYLCATASGDTEAFFGQGTRLTVV.

The chain employs TRBV29-1 and TRBJ2-5; 8 nucleotides line up with TRBD2. Germline V gives CDR1 SQVTM, CDR2 ANQGSEA. The CDR3 runs to 17 residues. After removal of 0 bases from V and 5 bases from J, the junction contained 14 bases not matched to a gene. CDR3 amino acids: CSVEEWVRAGARETQYF. As DNA, the CDR3 is TGCAGCGTTGAAGAGTGGGTCAGAGCGGGAGCACGTGAGACCCAGTACTTC.

This clonotype was detected a few times. The chain couples TRBV6-2 or TRBV6-3 to TRBJ2-2, with 9 bases matching TRBD1. Germline V gives CDR1 MNHEY, CDR2 SVGEGT. The V and J ends lost 6 bases and 3 bases, in that order; junction bases with no gene match: 8. The CDR3 sequence is 16 residues long. DNA for the CDR3: TGTGCCAGCAGGGACGGGGGGACAGGGTACACCGGGGAGCTGTTTTTT. It is translated as CASRDGGTGYTGELFF.

The chain is built from TRBV10-3 and TRBJ1-1; D is uncertain. The CDR3 spans 14 residues. V was cut by 3 bases and J by 0 bases, with 8 bases left in between. The V gene's germline CDR1 is ENHRY and CDR2 SYGVKD. The DNA for the CDR3 is TGTGCCATCAGTGACAACAATCTGAACACTGAAGCTTTCTTT. Encoded protein: CAISDNNLNTEAFF.

V usage is TRBV21-1 and J usage is TRBJ1-3. TRBV21-1 is described as a pseudogene. The CDR3 contains 12 residues. The DNA for the CDR3 is TGTGCCACAGTAATCTCTGGAAACACCATATATTTT. Protein: CATVISGNTIYF.

This clonotype was seen only once. J is TRBJ2-1 and V is TRBV9, with D possibly being TRBD1 or TRBD2 (5 bases each). This CDR3 is built from 16 residues. V shed 0 bases and J shed 2 bases, with 12 bases lying between them. Looked up from germline, CDR1 is SGDLS and CDR2 is YYNGEE. The CDR3 region has the DNA TGTGCCAGCAGCGTAGGGGGACCTCGCACCTACAATGAGCAGTTCTTC. Encoded protein: CASSVGGPRTYNEQFF.

The chain joins TRBV28 to TRBJ2-7, with 8 nucleotides matching TRBD1. The germline gives CDR1 MDHEN, CDR2 SYDVKM. Trimming at V came to 7 bases and at J to 4 bases, leaving 9 bases not matched to a gene. This CDR3 is built from 14 residues. The CDR3 here is CASKTSGGGYEQYF. The CDR3 DNA reads as TGTGCCAGCAAGACCTCAGGGGGCGGATACGAGCAGTACTTC.

The rearrangement uses TRBV7-2 and TRBJ2-1, with D perhaps assigned TRBD1 or TRBD2 (5 bases each). V was shortened by 8 bases and J by 2 bases, with 10 bases between the two germline ends. The CDR3 sequence is 13 residues long. Per germline, CDR1 SGHTA and CDR2 FQGNSA. The CDR3 spells CASLRGPYNEQFF. The CDR3 DNA is TGTGCCAGCCTTAGGGGACCCTACAATGAGCAGTTCTTC.